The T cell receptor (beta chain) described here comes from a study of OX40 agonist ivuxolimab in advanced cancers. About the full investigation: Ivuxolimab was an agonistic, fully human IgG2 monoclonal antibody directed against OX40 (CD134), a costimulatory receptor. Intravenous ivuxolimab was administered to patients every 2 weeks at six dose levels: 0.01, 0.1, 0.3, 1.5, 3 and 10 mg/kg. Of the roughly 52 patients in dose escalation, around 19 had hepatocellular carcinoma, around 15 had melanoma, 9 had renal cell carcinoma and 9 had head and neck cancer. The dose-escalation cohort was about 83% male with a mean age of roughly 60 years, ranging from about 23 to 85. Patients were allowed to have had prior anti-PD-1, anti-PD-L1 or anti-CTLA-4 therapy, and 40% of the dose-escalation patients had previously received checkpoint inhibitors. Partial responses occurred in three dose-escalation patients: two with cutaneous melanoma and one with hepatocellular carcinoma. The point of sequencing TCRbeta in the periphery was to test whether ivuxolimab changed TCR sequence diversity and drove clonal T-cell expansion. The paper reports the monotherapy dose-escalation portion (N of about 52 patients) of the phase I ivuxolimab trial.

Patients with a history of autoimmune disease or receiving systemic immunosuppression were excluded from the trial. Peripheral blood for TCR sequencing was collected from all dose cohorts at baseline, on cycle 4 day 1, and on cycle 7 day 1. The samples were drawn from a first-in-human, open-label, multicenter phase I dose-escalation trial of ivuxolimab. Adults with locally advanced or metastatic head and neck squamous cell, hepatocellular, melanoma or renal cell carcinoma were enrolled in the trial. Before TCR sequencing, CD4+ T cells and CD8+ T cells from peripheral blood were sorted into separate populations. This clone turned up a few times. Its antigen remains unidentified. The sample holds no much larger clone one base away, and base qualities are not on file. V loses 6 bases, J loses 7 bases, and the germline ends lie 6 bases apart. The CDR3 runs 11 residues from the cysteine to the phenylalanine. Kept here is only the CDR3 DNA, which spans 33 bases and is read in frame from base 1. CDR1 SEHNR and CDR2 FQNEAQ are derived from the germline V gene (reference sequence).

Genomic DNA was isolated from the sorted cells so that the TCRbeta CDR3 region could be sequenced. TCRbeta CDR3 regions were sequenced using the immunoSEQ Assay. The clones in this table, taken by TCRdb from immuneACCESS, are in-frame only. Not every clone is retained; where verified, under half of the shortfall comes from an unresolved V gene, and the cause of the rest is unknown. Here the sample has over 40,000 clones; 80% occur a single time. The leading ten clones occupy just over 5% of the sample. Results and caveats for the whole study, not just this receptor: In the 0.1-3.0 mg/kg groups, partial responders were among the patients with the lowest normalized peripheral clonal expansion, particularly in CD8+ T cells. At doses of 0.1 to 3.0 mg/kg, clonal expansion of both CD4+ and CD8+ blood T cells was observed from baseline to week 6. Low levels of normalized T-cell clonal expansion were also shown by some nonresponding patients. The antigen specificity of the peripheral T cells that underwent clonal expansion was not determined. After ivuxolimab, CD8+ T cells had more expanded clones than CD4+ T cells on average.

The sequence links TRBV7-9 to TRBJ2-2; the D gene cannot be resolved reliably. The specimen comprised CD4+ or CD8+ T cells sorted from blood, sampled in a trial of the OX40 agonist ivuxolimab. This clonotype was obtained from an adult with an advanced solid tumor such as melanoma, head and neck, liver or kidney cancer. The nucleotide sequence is TGTGCCAGCAGTCGTTTCGGGGAGCTGTTTTTT. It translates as CASSRFGELFF.